The sequence of this T cell receptor beta chain was determined in a study of beta chain features in type 1 diabetes. General study results and limits: The study found moderately but significantly shorter TCRB CDR3s in all four CD4+ subsets of Type 1 diabetes patients.

Comment on this clone: No antigen is known for it.

The investigators reverse transcribed all of the isolated RNA, so they sequenced expressed TCRB transcripts. The study sequenced naive, central memory and regulatory T cell samples to an average of around 3.4 million reads. The repertoire was sequenced with immunoSEQ multiplex PCR; TCRdb's copy has only in-frame clones and lacks some. Of 220,000 or so clones in the sample, 55% to 70% are singletons; the top ten hold almost 0.055%. This CDR3 region has 12 residues. V was cut by 2 bases and J by 4 bases, with 8 bases left in between. Per germline, CDR1 SQVTM and CDR2 ANQGSEA. Purities in excess of 95% were seen in all sorted populations.

V gene TRBV29-1 combines with J gene TRBJ1-2, with D uncertain. The TCR originated in a man younger than 40 in good health. Sample: naive CD4+ T cells from blood. The CDR3 DNA follows: TGCAGCGTTGAACCCAGCCCCTATGGCTACACCTTC. This gives the protein CSVEPSPYGYTF.